This T cell receptor beta chain was sequenced during a study of shared clonotypes between healthy human individuals. Across the whole study: Each donor had three CD4 naive, three CD4 memory, two CD8 naive and one CD8 memory plate.

Concerning this clone itself: Its target is unknown.

From germline, CDR1 is PRHDT and CDR2 FYEKMQ (reference sequence). The junction had 11 bases not matched to a gene; V was cut back by 5 bases and J by 2 bases. The CDR3 totals 16 residues. The assay was immunoSEQ multiplex PCR, and TCRdb's table has in-frame clones only and misses some. Of about 1 million clones in the sample, about 75% are singletons; the top ten hold about 1.5%. Whole-study findings and limits: The four-donor shared clonotypes exceeded non-shared clonotypes in generation probability, with non-shared ones scoring lower. Measured sharing among donors was expected to vary with sequencing depth.

The genes are TRBV13 and TRBJ1-1; 7 bases map to TRBD1. The clonotype comes from a man between 18 and 35 years old in good health. Input material: memory CD4+ T cells sorted from blood. The subset: CD45RA-negative fraction. CDR3 in DNA: TGTGCCAGCAGCCCGACGACAGGGAGGGGAAACACTGAAGCTTTCTTT. Translating gives CASSPTTGRGNTEAFF.